The 24 T cell receptor beta chains presented below share a single source sample, sequenced in a study of T-cell reconstitution after alpha-beta-depleted transplantation in children. Preparation of the TCRbeta library was carried out with unique molecular identifiers. A single record per CDR3 protein comes from TCRdb applying MiXCR to the PCR reads. The data contain around 680,000 distinct CDR3 sequences, around a sixth of them seen just once; the ten biggest clones take up 1.1%. The material sequenced was PBMCs from the stem cell graft donor, taken from the stem cell graft. Every receptor here comes from a human donor who donated a stem cell graft to a child with acute myeloid leukemia.

In this sample, this clonotype turned up many times. The chain recombines TRBV7-2 with TRBJ2-3, with D possibly matching TRBD2 (6 bases). The CDR3 runs 16 residues. Trimming shortened V by 2 bases and J by 0 bases, and 12 bases separated the two germline ends. Germline V gives CDR1 SGHTA, CDR2 FQGNSA. The CDR3 bases are TGTGCCAGCAGCTTAAGGTCGGGGACTAGCACAGATACGCAGTATTTT. Translated: CASSLRSGTSTDTQYF.

The chain combines TRBV7-2 with TRBJ2-5, with D unclear. Between the trimmed V and J ends, which lost 0 bases and 1 base, there was a span of 9 bases. The CDR3 is 15 amino acids. Germline V lookup: CDR1 SGHTA, CDR2 FQGNSA. CDR3: CASSLASQFQETQYF. CDR3 DNA sequence: TGTGCCAGCAGCTTAGCGAGTCAGTTCCAAGAGACCCAGTACTTC.

This clonotype has at least ten counts. J is TRBJ2-7 and V is TRBV10-3; D remains unclear. Trimming removed 0 bases at V and 2 bases at J, with 5 bases between. Germline assignment: CDR1 ENHRY and CDR2 SYGVKD. The CDR3 sequence is 13 residues long. CDR3 DNA sequence: TGTGCCATCAGTGAGTCGGGGACCTACGAGCAGTACTTC. This codes for CAISESGTYEQYF.

This clonotype was detected once. A read error may be the cause here, since a much bigger clone is one base away. The rearrangement uses TRBV5-5 and TRBJ2-1; 12 nucleotides align to TRBD1. The germline V gene encodes CDR1 SGHKS and CDR2 YYEKEE (reference sequence). This CDR3 comprises 14 residues. The CDR3 protein is CASRPGQGADEPFF. The CDR3 DNA follows: TGTGCCAGCCGACCGGGACAGGGGGCGGATGAGCCGTTCTTC.

This chain joins TRBV4-2 and TRBJ1-1; maybe TRBD1 (5 bases). The V end lost 4 bases, the J end lost 4 bases, and 16 bases lay between the germline ends. Germline CDR1 reads LGHNA; CDR2 reads YNFKEQ. There are 15 residues in the CDR3. The CDR3 nucleotides are TGTGCCAGCAGCCGAACTATCGGGGGAAGCACTGAAGCTTTCTTT. Its protein product is CASSRTIGGSTEAFF.

This clonotype was detected many times. This sequence joins TRBV20-1 and TRBJ2-7; D gene uncertain. V was clipped by 3 bases and J by 1 base, with 10 bases between them. The V gene's germline CDR1 is DFQATT and CDR2 SNEGSKA (reference sequence). This CDR3 comprises 13 residues. The CDR3 loop reads CSARERWSYEQYF. The CDR3, as DNA: TGCAGTGCTAGGGAACGTTGGTCCTACGAGCAGTACTTC.

The chain employs TRBV12-3 or TRBV12-4 and TRBJ2-1, with D maybe TRBD1 (5 bases). The CDR3 consists of 14 residues. V lost 5 bases and J 10 bases, leaving 18 bases between the germline ends. The CDR3 reads CASSPGLGPGEQFF. The CDR3 DNA is TGTGCCAGCAGTCCCGGGCTGGGGCCCGGGGAGCAGTTCTTC.

The CDR3 region is CASRAGGDEQFF. The DNA of the CDR3 is TGTGCCAGTAGAGCAGGGGGCGATGAGCAGTTCTTC. The chain joins TRBV19 to TRBJ2-1; 8 positions match TRBD1. The germline V gene has CDR1 LNHDA and CDR2 SQIVND (reference sequence). V dropped 6 bases and J dropped 8; count of bases not matched to a gene: 3. The CDR3 is made up of 12 amino acids.

This clonotype was seen at least ten times. This rearrangement joins TRBV6-1 to TRBJ2-2; 8 positions agree with TRBD1. This CDR3 has 14 residues. Germline assignment: CDR1 MNHNS and CDR2 SASEGT. V was pared by 5 bases and J by 5 bases, with 4 bases of the junction left unmatched. CDR3 nucleotide sequence: TGTGCCAGCAGTAGACAGGGGCTAACCGGGGAGCTGTTTTTT. This sequence encodes CASSRQGLTGELFF.

The chain couples TRBV28 to TRBJ1-2; weak D call: TRBD1 (5 bases). CDR1 is MDHEN, CDR2 SYDVKM, per germline. There are 14 residues in the CDR3. V dropped 5 bases and J dropped 4 bases, with 14 bases sitting between them. CDR3 in DNA: TGTGCCAGCAGTCTCTCCGGGGCGCGCTATGGCTACACCTTC. Its translation is CASSLSGARYGYTF.

The V call is TRBV7-2, the J call TRBJ2-7, with 9 nucleotides matching TRBD1. V lost 5 bases, J lost 3 bases, and 2 bases stayed unmatched. CDR3 length equals 13 residues. Germline V CDR1 and CDR2: SGHTA, FQGNSA. CDR3 residues: CASSTGGVYEQYF. As DNA, the CDR3 is TGTGCCAGCAGCACAGGGGGCGTCTACGAGCAGTACTTC.

The V and J genes are TRBV28 and TRBJ1-4; 10 bases agree with TRBD1. The germline gives CDR1 MDHEN, CDR2 SYDVKM. The CDR3 is made up of 15 amino acids. The ends lost 6 bases at V and 7 bases at J; junction bases unmatched: 8. The CDR3 bases are TGTGCCAGCAGCCGGGACAGGGGTTGGGGTGAAAAACTGTTTTTT. Its protein is CASSRDRGWGEKLFF.

This clonotype was counted between two and nine times. CDR3 amino acids: CASQSDTNTEAFF. The CDR3, as DNA: TGCGCCAGTCAATCGGACACGAACACTGAAGCTTTCTTT. V gene TRBV5-1 combines with J gene TRBJ1-1; weak D call: TRBD1 (5 bases). CDR1 and CDR2 (germline): SGHRS, YFSETQ. This CDR3 has 13 residues. With 8 bases removed from V and 1 base from J, the gap between germline ends came to 12 bases.

The chain couples TRBV7-9 to TRBJ2-3; possible D gene TRBD2, 6 bases. With 5 bases removed from V and 4 bases from J, the gap between germline ends came to 13 bases. The CDR3 runs to 14 residues. CDR1 is SEHNR, CDR2 FQNEAQ, per germline (reference sequence). The CDR3 bases are TGTGCCAGCAGCCGACTCGGGGGTTCAGATACGCAGTATTTT. Protein product: CASSRLGGSDTQYF.

This clonotype was observed at least ten times. The V and J genes are TRBV4-2 and TRBJ1-1; D might be TRBD1 (5 bases). The CDR3 runs 14 residues. V lost 4 bases to trimming and J lost 0 bases, with 9 bases between them. CDR1 is LGHNA, CDR2 YNFKEQ, per germline. Here the CDR3 DNA reads TGTGCCAGCAGCCCCCCAGGGATGAACACTGAAGCTTTCTTT. Translated: CASSPPGMNTEAFF.

This clonotype appeared many times. The rearrangement uses TRBV20-1 and TRBJ1-1; TRBD1 matches at 12 bases. V trimming: 1 base; J trimming: 0 bases; junction bases outside the gene matches: 6. The germline CDR1 and CDR2 sequences are DFQATT and SNEGSKA (reference sequence). The CDR3 length is 17 residues. CDR3 region: CSARGDRGLQMNTEAFF. In nucleotides, the CDR3 is TGCAGTGCTAGAGGGGACAGGGGGCTTCAGATGAACACTGAAGCTTTCTTT.

Many counts were recorded for this clonotype. The CDR3 is CSASAGEVNLDTQYF. The DNA of the CDR3 is TGCAGTGCTAGCGCGGGGGAGGTTAATTTAGATACGCAGTATTTT. V usage is TRBV20-1 and J usage is TRBJ2-3, with 7 positions matching TRBD2. Per the germline V gene, CDR1 is DFQATT and CDR2 is SNEGSKA (reference sequence). The trim removed 3 bases at V and 5 bases at J, leaving 11 bases unmatched. The CDR3 is 15 amino acids.

This sequence joins TRBV20-1 and TRBJ2-5; 11 bases agree with TRBD2. The CDR3 covers 14 residues. Germline lookup yields CDR1 DFQATT and CDR2 SNEGSKA (reference sequence). The junction had 4 bases not matched to a gene; V was cut back by 2 bases and J by 5 bases. CDR3: CSARPSGGLETQYF. For the CDR3, the DNA is TGCAGTGCTAGACCTAGCGGGGGGTTGGAGACCCAGTACTTC.

This clonotype was counted only a few times. The rearrangement joins TRBV6-5 to TRBJ1-4; no firm D call. The germline V gene encodes CDR1 MNHEY and CDR2 SVGAGI. This CDR3 has 14 amino acids. V was trimmed by 0 bases and J by 6 bases, leaving 8 bases between them. The CDR3 nucleotides read TGTGCCAGCAGTTACTCTGGGTCCGATGAAAAACTGTTTTTT. Translated: CASSYSGSDEKLFF.

This clonotype came up many times. The J gene is TRBJ2-1, the V gene TRBV10-3; D call uncertain. With 7 bases removed from V and 4 bases from J, the gap between germline ends came to 8 bases. Germline V gives CDR1 ENHRY, CDR2 SYGVKD. The CDR3 totals 12 residues. CDR3: CAIKTVYNEQFF. The CDR3 DNA reads as TGTGCCATCAAAACAGTTTACAATGAGCAGTTCTTC.

CDR3 loop: CASNPGAGWSYNEQFF. The CDR3 DNA reads as TGTGCCAGCAACCCTGGGGCGGGTTGGTCCTACAATGAGCAGTTCTTC. The genes are TRBV7-9 and TRBJ2-1, with D perhaps assigned TRBD1 or TRBD2 (5 bases each). V was clipped by 7 bases and J by 1 base, with 17 bases between them. The CDR3 runs 16 residues. Germline assignment: CDR1 SEHNR and CDR2 FQNEAQ (reference sequence).

This clonotype was recorded many times. The chain is built from TRBV20-1 and TRBJ2-7; no clear D gene. The CDR3 is made up of 14 amino acids. CDR1 and CDR2 from the germline V gene are DFQATT and SNEGSKA (reference sequence). The V gene lost 0 bases and the J gene lost 0 bases, with 9 bases spanning the gap. The CDR3: CSAREASNSYEQYV. The CDR3 DNA follows: TGCAGTGCTAGAGAAGCGAGTAACTCCTACGAGCAGTACGTC.

This clonotype was detected many times. The genes are TRBV20-1 and TRBJ1-1; D gene uncertain. CDR3 length: 13 residues. Trimming shortened V by 1 base and J by 1 base, and 7 bases separated the two germline ends. The germline gives CDR1 DFQATT, CDR2 SNEGSKA (reference sequence). The CDR3 here is CSARGQQNTEAFF. CDR3 DNA sequence: TGCAGTGCTAGAGGGCAGCAGAACACTGAAGCTTTCTTT.

There are many counts of this clonotype. This rearrangement joins TRBV29-1 to TRBJ2-5; 7 positions match TRBD1. Germline trimming cut 0 bases from V and 5 bases from J; bases unmatched to any gene: 12. Germline lookup yields CDR1 SQVTM and CDR2 ANQGSEA. The CDR3 runs to 16 residues. CDR3 region: CSVEEWDTQGMETQYF. The CDR3 nucleotides read TGCAGCGTTGAAGAGTGGGATACACAGGGGATGGAGACCCAGTACTTC.